The following is a T cell receptor beta chain sequence with its context. Its specificity is unknown. The V gene lost 0 bases and the J gene lost 5 bases, with 13 bases spanning the gap. Germline V gene data show CDR1 as GTSNPN and CDR2 as SVGIG (reference sequence). CDR3 length: 14 amino acids. This entry is derived from a study of CD8+ T cells in alopecia areata. Study background: Patients in the study were on tofacitinib for 6 to 18 months, then off it for 6 months.

Extracted RNA was reverse transcribed into cDNA, the sequencing template. TCRdb's copy holds only in-frame clones and misses some; the assay was immunoSEQ multiplex PCR. The sample gives about 150,000 clones, around 47% of which show up once; less than 8% is in the top ten. Study conclusions and caveats: Patients shared TCRs less clearly than mice did, possibly owing to HLA.

V usage is TRBV30 and J usage is TRBJ2-5; D unclear. Specimen: CD4+ T cells sorted from blood. The receptor comes from a human donor with alopecia areata. The CDR3 region is CAWSVGSGPETQYF. The CDR3, as DNA: TGTGCCTGGAGTGTAGGGTCAGGACCGGAGACCCAGTACTTC.